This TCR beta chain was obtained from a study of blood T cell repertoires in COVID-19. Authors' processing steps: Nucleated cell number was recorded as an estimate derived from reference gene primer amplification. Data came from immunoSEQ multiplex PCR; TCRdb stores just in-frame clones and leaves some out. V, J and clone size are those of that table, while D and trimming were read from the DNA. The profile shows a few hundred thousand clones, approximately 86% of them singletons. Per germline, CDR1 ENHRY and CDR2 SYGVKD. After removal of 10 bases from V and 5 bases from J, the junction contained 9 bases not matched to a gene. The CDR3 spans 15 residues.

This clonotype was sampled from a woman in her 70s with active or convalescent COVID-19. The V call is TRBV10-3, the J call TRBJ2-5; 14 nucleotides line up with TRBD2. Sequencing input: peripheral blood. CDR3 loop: CATMTSGGAGETQYF. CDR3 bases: TGTGCCACTATGACTAGCGGGGGGGCAGGGGAGACCCAGTACTTC.